This TCR beta chain was identified in a study of blood T cell repertoires in COVID-19. The overall study: PBMCs, B-cell-depleted T cells, or T cells provided the cDNA or gDNA that made up the material.

Original handling: Estimation of nucleated cell counts relied on the amplification of reference gene primers. TCRdb keeps only in-frame clones here, not all; method: immunoSEQ multiplex PCR. That table is the source of V, J and clone size, and D and trimming were worked out from the DNA. Of about 240,000 clones in the sample, 85% to 90% are singletons; the top ten hold under 6.5%. This receptor was obtained from a man aged 60 to 69 with acute or convalescent COVID-19. Sequences were obtained from peripheral blood.

As DNA, the CDR3 is TGTGCCAGCAGCTTAGGAGGCGGGAGCAAAACAGATACGCAGTATTTT. The encoded protein is CASSLGGGSKTDTQYF. This sequence joins TRBV7-3 and TRBJ2-3; 7 bases are shared with TRBD2. Trimming took 2 bases from V and 3 from J; bases not matched to a gene: 8. The germline V gene has CDR1 SGHTA and CDR2 FQGTGA. The CDR3 has 16 residues.